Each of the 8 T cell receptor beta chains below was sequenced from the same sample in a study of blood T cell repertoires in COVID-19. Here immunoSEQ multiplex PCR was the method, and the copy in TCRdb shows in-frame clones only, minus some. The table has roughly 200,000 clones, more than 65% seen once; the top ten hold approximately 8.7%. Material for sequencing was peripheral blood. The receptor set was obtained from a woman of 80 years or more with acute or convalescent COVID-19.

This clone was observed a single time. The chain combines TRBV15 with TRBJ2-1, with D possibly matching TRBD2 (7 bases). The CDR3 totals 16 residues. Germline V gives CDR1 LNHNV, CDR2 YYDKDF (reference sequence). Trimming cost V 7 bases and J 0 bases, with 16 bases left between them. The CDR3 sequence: CATTVGGPSSYNEQFF. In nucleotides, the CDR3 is TGTGCCACCACGGTGGGGGGGCCTAGCTCCTACAATGAGCAGTTCTTC.

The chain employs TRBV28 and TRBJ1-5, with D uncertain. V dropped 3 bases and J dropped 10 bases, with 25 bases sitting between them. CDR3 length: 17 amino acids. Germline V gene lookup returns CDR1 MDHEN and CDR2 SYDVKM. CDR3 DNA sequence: TGTGCCAGCAGTTTGTCCCGAGCCGCAGGTCGAATCAGCCCCCAGCATTTT. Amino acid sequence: CASSLSRAAGRISPQHF.

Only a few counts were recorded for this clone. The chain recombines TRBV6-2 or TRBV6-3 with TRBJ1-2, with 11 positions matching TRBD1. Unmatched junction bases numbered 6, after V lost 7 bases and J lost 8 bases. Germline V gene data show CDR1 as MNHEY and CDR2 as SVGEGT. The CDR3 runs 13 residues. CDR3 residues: CASIPRDRGGYTF. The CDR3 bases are TGTGCCAGCATCCCCCGGGACAGGGGGGGCTACACCTTC.

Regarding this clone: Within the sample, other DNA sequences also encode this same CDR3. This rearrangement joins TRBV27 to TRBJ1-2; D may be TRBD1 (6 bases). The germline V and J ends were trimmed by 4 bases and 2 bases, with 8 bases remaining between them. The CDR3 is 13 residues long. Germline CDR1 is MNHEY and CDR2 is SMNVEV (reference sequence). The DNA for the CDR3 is TGTGCCAGCAGTTACAGGGTCAACTATGGCTACACCTTC. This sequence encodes CASSYRVNYGYTF.

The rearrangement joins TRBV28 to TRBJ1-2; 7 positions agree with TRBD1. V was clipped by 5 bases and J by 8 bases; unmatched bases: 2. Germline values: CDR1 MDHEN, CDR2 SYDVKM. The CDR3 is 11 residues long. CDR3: CASSADRGYTF. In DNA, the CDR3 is TGTGCCAGCAGTGCGGACAGGGGCTACACCTTC.

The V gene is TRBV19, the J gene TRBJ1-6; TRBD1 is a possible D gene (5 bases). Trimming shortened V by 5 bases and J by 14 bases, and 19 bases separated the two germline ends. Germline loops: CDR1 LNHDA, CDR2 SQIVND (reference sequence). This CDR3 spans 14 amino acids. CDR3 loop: CASSPPDGPGALHF. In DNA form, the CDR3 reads TGTGCCAGTAGTCCCCCGGACGGACCGGGGGCCCTCCACTTT.

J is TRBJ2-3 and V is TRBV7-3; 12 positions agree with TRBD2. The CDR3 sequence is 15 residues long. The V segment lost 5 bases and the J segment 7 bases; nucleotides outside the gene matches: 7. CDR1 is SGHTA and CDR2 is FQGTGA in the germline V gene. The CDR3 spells CASSRLAGEANTQYF. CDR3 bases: TGTGCCAGCAGCAGACTAGCGGGAGAGGCTAATACGCAGTATTTT. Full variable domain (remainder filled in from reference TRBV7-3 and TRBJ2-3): GAGVSQTPSNKVTEKGKYVELRCDPISGHTALYWYRQSLGQGPEFLIYFQGTGAADDSGLPNDRFFAVRPEGSVSTLKIQRTERGDSAVYLCASSRLAGEANTQYFGPGTRLTVL.

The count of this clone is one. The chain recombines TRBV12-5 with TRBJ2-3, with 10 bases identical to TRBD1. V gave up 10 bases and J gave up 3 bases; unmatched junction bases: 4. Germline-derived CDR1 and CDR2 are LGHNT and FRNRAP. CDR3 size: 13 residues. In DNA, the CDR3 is TGTGCTACCCCGGGACAGGGGACAGATACGCAGTATTTT. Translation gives CATPGQGTDTQYF.